This entry concerns a single T cell receptor (beta chain). This specimen comes from a study of T cells in localized non-small cell lung cancer. Generated by immunoSEQ multiplex PCR, the TCRdb table keeps only in-frame clones and is missing some. The data contain 90,000 to 95,000 clones, approximately 91% of them seen just once; the ten biggest clones take up 4.1%. Trimming cost V 2 bases and J 4 bases; bases outside gene matches: 4. The CDR3 totals 16 residues. CDR1 is SGHNT, CDR2 YYREEE, per germline (reference sequence). The TCR comes from a woman aged 40-69 years with stage II squamous cell lung carcinoma. The J gene is TRBJ2-3, the V gene TRBV5-4, with 13 bases matching TRBD2. Sequencing was performed on PBMCs, taken before any cancer treatment. The CDR3 here is CASSLSTSGRSDTQYF. CDR3 nucleotides: TGTGCCAGCAGCTTATCGACTAGCGGGAGGTCAGATACGCAGTATTTT.